A single sample gave rise to the 13 T cell receptor beta chains below, sequenced in a study of T cell responses to AZD1222 COVID-19 vaccine. Using immunoSEQ multiplex PCR, the repertoire was profiled, and TCRdb retains in-frame clones only, with some absent. The sample has roughly 190,000 clones; about nine tenths are singletons. Sequenced material: peripheral blood, taken 28 days after the second AZD1222 dose. All receptors come from an adult who received the AZD1222 COVID-19 vaccine.

This clone appeared once. V and J are TRBV19 and TRBJ2-7, with D possibly matching TRBD2 (7 bases). Germline CDR1 is LNHDA and CDR2 is SQIVND (reference sequence). V lost 5 bases and J 3 bases, leaving 17 bases between the germline ends. The CDR3 runs to 15 residues. The CDR3 region is CASSVTGSGGYEQYF. The CDR3 region has the DNA TGTGCCAGTAGTGTAACAGGGTCGGGGGGCTACGAGCAGTACTTC.

This chain connects TRBV3-1 (or the pseudogene TRBV3-2) to TRBJ2-2; maybe TRBD1 (6 bases). CDR1 and CDR2 from the germline V gene are LGHDT and YNNKEL (reference sequence). Trimming removed 1 base from V and 11 bases from J, with 17 bases in between. The CDR3 covers 15 residues. The CDR3 spells CASSQVVGARGELFF. The CDR3 nucleotides read TGTGCCAGCAGCCAAGTAGTGGGGGCCCGGGGAGAGCTGTTTTTT.

The J gene is TRBJ2-1, the V gene TRBV21-1. TRBV21-1 is described as a pseudogene. The CDR3 is made up of 11 amino acids. The CDR3 loop is CASSKGDEQFF. As DNA, the CDR3 is TGTGCCAGCAGCAAAGGGGATGAGCAGTTCTTC.

The CDR3 is CASSLSRLLNTEAFF. CDR3 bases: TGTGCCAGCAGCTTAAGCAGATTATTAAACACTGAAGCTTTCTTT. J is TRBJ1-1 and V is TRBV7-9; D unclear. The germline V and J ends were trimmed by 2 bases and 2 bases, with 12 bases remaining between them. The CDR3 has 15 residues. The germline V gene encodes CDR1 SEHNR and CDR2 FQNEAQ (reference sequence).

CDR3 bases: TGCGCCAGCAGTCATGAAAAACTGTTTTTT. Encoded protein: CASSHEKLFF. This chain uses TRBV10-1 with TRBJ1-4; D is unclear. Trimming left V 5 bases short and J 6 bases short, with 1 base between. The CDR3 totals 10 residues. The germline V gene encodes CDR1 WNHNN and CDR2 SYGVQD (reference sequence).

V and J are TRBV5-1 and TRBJ1-2; TRBD1 agrees at 12 bases. The germline V gene has CDR1 SGHRS and CDR2 YFSETQ. There are 16 residues in the CDR3. The V gene end was trimmed by 3 bases and the J gene end by 7 bases; junction bases not matched to a gene: 10. CDR3 loop: CASSSRAGQGASGYTF. The CDR3 bases are TGCGCCAGCAGCTCTAGGGCGGGACAGGGGGCGAGTGGCTACACCTTC.

The table lists this clone with a few counts. J is TRBJ1-2 and V is TRBV6-5; 9 bases align to TRBD1. Germline values: CDR1 MNHEY, CDR2 SVGAGI. This CDR3 has 14 amino acids. Trimming took 2 bases from V and 8 from J; bases not matched to a gene: 6. The CDR3 loop is CASSYHRQGGGYTF. The CDR3 DNA follows: TGTGCCAGCAGTTACCATCGACAGGGGGGAGGCTACACCTTC.

This clone has a single count. V and J are TRBV12-3 or TRBV12-4 and TRBJ1-5; TRBD1 is a possible D gene (6 bases). There are 13 residues in the CDR3. Trimming shortened V by 7 bases and J by 0 bases, and 7 bases separated the two germline ends. This CDR3 reads CASKGDSNQPQHF. The CDR3, as DNA: TGTGCCAGCAAGGGGGATAGCAATCAGCCCCAGCATTTT.

The rearrangement links TRBV6-2 or TRBV6-3 to TRBJ2-6, with 8 bases matching TRBD1. Germline V gene sequence: CDR1 MNHEY, CDR2 SVGEGT. The CDR3 is 16 amino acids. V was pared by 6 bases and J by 2 bases, with 6 bases of the junction left unmatched. DNA of the CDR3: TGTGCCAGCAGCCAGGACAGGGCAGCTGGGGCCAACGTCCTGACTTTC. Translating gives CASSQDRAAGANVLTF.

The rearrangement uses TRBV24-1 and TRBJ2-1; D is uncertain. V dropped 6 bases and J dropped 5 bases, with 7 bases sitting between them. Germline CDR1 is KGHDR and CDR2 is SFDVKD. CDR3 length: 12 amino acids. CDR3 bases: TGTGCCACCAGTCCGAGGAACAATGAGCAGTTCTTC. Its protein is CATSPRNNEQFF.

The chain links TRBV5-6 to TRBJ2-1; TRBD2 is a possible D gene (6 bases). In germline, CDR1 is SGHDT, CDR2 YYEEEE. The CDR3 extends over 13 amino acids. V lost 4 bases, J lost 15 bases, and 20 bases lay in between. Here the CDR3 reads CASSAPEASAAFF. DNA of the CDR3: TGTGCCAGCAGCGCCCCGGAGGCTAGCGCAGCGTTCTTC.

The chain joins TRBV12-3 or TRBV12-4 to TRBJ1-2; 8 nucleotides agree with TRBD1. The length of the CDR3 is 12 residues. With 7 bases clipped from V and 8 bases from J, the junction kept 6 bases outside the gene matches. CDR3 in DNA: TGTGCCAGCAACCAACAGGGGGAGGGCTACACCTTC. Translated: CASNQQGEGYTF.

This clone was observed once. The chain joins TRBV30 to TRBJ1-1; D unresolved. The CDR3 is made up of 12 amino acids. V was pared by 5 bases and J by 1 base, with 8 bases between. Germline lookup yields CDR1 GTSNPN and CDR2 SVGIG (reference sequence). CDR3 residues: CAWFGPNTEAFF. CDR3 DNA sequence: TGTGCCTGGTTCGGACCGAACACTGAAGCTTTCTTT.